The 4 T cell receptor beta chains below were found in one sample sequenced in a study of chemoradiotherapy in HPV16-positive cancers. Sequencing was performed with immunoSEQ multiplex PCR; in TCRdb, only in-frame clones are kept and a portion is missing. There are 14,000 or so clones in the sample; around nine tenths occur only once, and 3.5% to 4.5% lies in the top ten. The starting material was tumor tissue, obtained from a patient who underwent chemoradiotherapy. Receptors originate from a human donor with HPV-associated anogenital cancer.

This sequence joins TRBV30 and TRBJ2-3; D remains ambiguous. Trimming removed 6 bases at V and 2 bases at J, with 6 bases between. Germline V lookup: CDR1 GTSNPN, CDR2 SVGIG (reference sequence). The CDR3 spans 11 residues. CDR3 amino acids: CACGSTDTQYF. CDR3 nucleotide sequence: TGTGCCTGCGGGTCCACAGATACGCAGTATTTT.

CDR3 residues: CAGGTGVSGELFF. In nucleotides, the CDR3 is TGTGCCGGCGGGACAGGGGTTTCCGGGGAGCTGTTTTTT. V gene TRBV30 combines with J gene TRBJ2-2; 10 bases agree with TRBD1. The V gene's germline CDR1 is GTSNPN and CDR2 SVGIG (reference sequence). Losses at the gene ends were 8 bases for V and 6 bases for J; bases not matched to a gene: 6. The CDR3 length is 13 residues.

There are a few counts of this clone. The chain couples TRBV19 to TRBJ1-5; a possible D gene is TRBD1 (5 bases). V was cut by 11 bases and J by 6 bases, with 17 bases left in between. The CDR3 consists of 13 residues. CDR1 is LNHDA, CDR2 SQIVND, per germline (reference sequence). DNA for the CDR3: TGTGCCGGGGGAGTGGGCAGGCGTCAGCCCCAGCATTTT. The encoded protein is CAGGVGRRQPQHF. Full variable domain (rest looked up from reference TRBV19 and TRBJ1-5): DGGITQSPKYLFRKEGQNVTLSCEQNLNHDAMYWYRQDPGQGLRLIYYSQIVNDFQKGDIAEGYSVSREKKESFPLTVTSAQKNPTAFYLCAGGVGRRQPQHFGDGTRLSIL.

This chain joins TRBV9 and TRBJ2-1; D unclear. Germline CDR1 reads SGDLS; CDR2 reads YYNGEE. The CDR3 is 13 residues long. Trimming took 3 bases from V and 8 from J, leaving 12 bases between them. Written as DNA, the CDR3 is TGTGCCAGCAGCGCGAGACCCTTGGATGAGCAGTTCTTC. It translates to CASSARPLDEQFF.